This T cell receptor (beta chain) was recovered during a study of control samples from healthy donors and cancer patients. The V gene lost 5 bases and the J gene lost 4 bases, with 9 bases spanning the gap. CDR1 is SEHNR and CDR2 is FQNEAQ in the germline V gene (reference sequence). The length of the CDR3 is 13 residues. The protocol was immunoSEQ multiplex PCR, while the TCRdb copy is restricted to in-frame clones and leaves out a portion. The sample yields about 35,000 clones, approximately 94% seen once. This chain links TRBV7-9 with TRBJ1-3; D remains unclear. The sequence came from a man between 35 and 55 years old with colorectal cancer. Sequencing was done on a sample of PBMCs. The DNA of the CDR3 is TGTGCCAGCAGCGGGATGGTAGGAAACACCATATATTTT. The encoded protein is CASSGMVGNTIYF. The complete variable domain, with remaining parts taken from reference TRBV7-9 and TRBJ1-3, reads DTGVSQNPRHKITKRGQNVTFRCDPISEHNRLYWYRQTLGQGPEFLTYFQNEAQLEKSRLLSDRFSAERPKGSFSTLEIQRTEQGDSAMYLCASSGMVGNTIYFGEGSWLTVV.